A selection of T cell receptor beta chains follows, all from one sample in a study of T cell repertoires in cytomegalovirus infection. TCRdb re-called the reads with MiXCR, one entry per CDR3 protein. The table lists about 350,000 distinct CDR3 sequences, about 35% of them singletons. Their specific antigens are unknown. The sequencing used cultured PBMCs, collected from culture after CMV antigen stimulation. Every receptor here comes from a human donor in good health (CMV status not recorded). Some clones in this sample may be carry-over from other donors' samples. CDR3s include the opening cysteine and the closing phenylalanine or tryptophan. D genes are given only for firm matches. Expanded clones get a size class; other rows say once, few or many, or leave the size out.

size: -; J: TRBJ2-3; V: TRBV18; D: -; CDR3: CASSPQGADTQYF; DNA: TGTGCCAGCTCGCCACAGGGTGCAGATACGCAGTATTTT
size: -; J: TRBJ1-1; V: TRBV6-2/TRBV6-3; D: TRBD1; CDR3: CASSRQGEAFF; DNA: TGTGCCAGCAGCAGACAGGGAGAAGCTTTCTTT
size: -; J: TRBJ2-1; V: TRBV6-2/TRBV6-3; D: TRBD2; CDR3: CASSYSWYGTSNNEQFF; DNA: TGTGCCAGCAGTTACTCGTGGTATGGGACTAGTAACAATGAGCAGTTCTTC
size: few; J: TRBJ2-4; V: TRBV27; D: TRBD1; CDR3: CASSPRGQGEAKNIQYF; DNA: TGTGCCAGCAGTCCGAGGGGACAGGGGGAAGCCAAAAACATTCAGTACTTC
size: -; J: TRBJ1-4; V: TRBV15; D: TRBD1; CDR3: CATSRDVGQGSEKLFF; DNA: TGTGCCACCAGCAGAGATGTGGGACAGGGTAGTGAAAAACTGTTTTTT
size: few; J: TRBJ2-1; V: TRBV6-2/TRBV6-3; D: TRBD2; CDR3: CASSYEASGSYEQFF; DNA: TGTGCCAGCAGTTACGAGGCTAGCGGGAGCTATGAGCAGTTCTTC
size: -; J: TRBJ1-6; V: TRBV6-2/TRBV6-3; D: -; CDR3: CASRTNSPLHF; DNA: TGTGCCAGCAGAACTAATTCACCCCTCCACTTT
size: -; J: TRBJ2-3; V: TRBV2; D: -; CDR3: CASSMTSSTDTQYF; DNA: TGTGCCAGCAGTATGACGAGTAGCACAGATACGCAGTATTTT
size: many; J: TRBJ2-5; V: TRBV7-2; D: -; CDR3: CASSPPGTAQETQYF; DNA: TGTGCCAGCAGCCCCCCCGGGACTGCCCAAGAGACCCAGTACTTC
size: -; J: TRBJ2-3; V: TRBV28; D: TRBD2; CDR3: CASSTIAGRNSSTDTQYF; DNA: TGTGCCAGCAGTACCATAGCGGGCCGAAACTCTAGCACAGATACGCAGTATTTT
size: -; J: TRBJ2-3; V: TRBV18; D: -; CDR3: CASSPPWEGASTDTQYF; DNA: TGTGCCAGCTCACCACCCTGGGAAGGGGCTAGCACAGATACGCAGTATTTT
size: few; J: TRBJ1-6; V: TRBV20-1; D: TRBD1; CDR3: CSARPQGDGSLHF; DNA: TGCAGTGCTAGGCCCCAGGGGGATGGTTCCCTCCACTTT
size: few; J: TRBJ1-1; V: TRBV11-1; D: -; CDR3: CASSLKREAAFF; DNA: TGTGCCAGCAGCTTAAAAAGGGAGGCAGCTTTCTTT
size: few; J: TRBJ1-5; V: TRBV6-6; D: -; CDR3: CASSPPAWEQPQHF; DNA: TGTGCCAGCAGTCCCCCGGCCTGGGAGCAGCCCCAGCATTTT
size: -; J: TRBJ2-2; V: TRBV12-3/TRBV12-4; D: -; CDR3: CASSSPRGKGDTGELFF; DNA: TGTGCCAGCAGTTCACCGAGGGGGAAGGGGGACACCGGGGAGCTGTTTTTT
size: -; J: TRBJ1-2; V: TRBV6-2/TRBV6-3; D: TRBD1; CDR3: CASSPMLGQANYGYTF; DNA: TGTGCCAGCAGCCCCATGTTGGGACAGGCGAACTATGGCTACACCTTC
size: many; J: TRBJ2-1; V: TRBV7-9; D: TRBD2; CDR3: CASSLALAGDNEQFF; DNA: TGTGCCAGCAGCTTAGCACTCGCGGGAGATAATGAGCAGTTCTTC
size: -; J: TRBJ2-5; V: TRBV3-1; D: -; CDR3: CASSRPPGTQETQYF; DNA: TGTGCCAGCAGCCGACCCCCCGGAACACAGGAGACCCAGTACTTC
size: -; J: TRBJ2-7; V: TRBV4-1; D: -; CDR3: CASSQDLNHPFAPSYEQYF; DNA: TGCGCCAGCAGCCAAGATCTTAATCACCCATTCGCCCCCTCCTACGAGCAGTACTTC
size: -; J: TRBJ1-6; V: TRBV6-5; D: -; CDR3: CATREENNSPLHF; DNA: TGTGCCACCAGGGAGGAGAATAATTCACCCCTCCACTTT
size: -; J: TRBJ1-6; V: TRBV5-1; D: TRBD1; CDR3: CASRQGTGANSPLHF; DNA: TGCGCCAGCAGACAAGGGACAGGTGCAAATTCACCCCTCCACTTT
size: many; J: TRBJ1-2; V: TRBV12-3/TRBV12-4; D: TRBD1; CDR3: CASSFTGESYGYTF; DNA: TGTGCCAGCAGTTTCACAGGGGAATCCTATGGCTACACCTTC
size: -; J: TRBJ2-7; V: TRBV7-4; D: TRBD1; CDR3: CASSQRTGYYEQYF; DNA: TGTGCCAGCAGTCAACGGACAGGGTATTACGAGCAGTACTTC
size: many; J: TRBJ1-3; V: TRBV6-1; D: -; CDR3: CASRVSRSGNTIYF; DNA: TGTGCCAGCCGAGTATCGCGATCTGGAAACACCATATATTTT
size: -; J: TRBJ1-1; V: TRBV12-3/TRBV12-4; D: TRBD1; CDR3: CASSYGTGEGMNTEAFF; DNA: TGTGCCAGCAGTTATGGGACAGGGGAGGGGATGAACACTGAAGCTTTCTTT
size: many; J: TRBJ2-5; V: TRBV20-1; D: -; CDR3: CSATLDSGETQYF; DNA: TGCAGTGCTACCCTTGACAGTGGAGAGACCCAGTACTTC
size: -; J: TRBJ2-7; V: TRBV7-2; D: TRBD2; CDR3: CASSETSGSSYEQYF; DNA: TGTGCCAGCAGCGAGACTAGCGGGAGTTCCTACGAGCAGTACTTC
size: -; J: TRBJ2-1; V: TRBV4-1; D: TRBD1; CDR3: CAAQRQGGNNEQFF; DNA: TGCGCCGCTCAACGACAGGGGGGCAACAATGAGCAGTTCTTC
size: few; J: TRBJ2-5; V: TRBV28; D: -; CDR3: CASCIQGEETQYF; DNA: TGTGCCAGCTGTATACAGGGAGAAGAGACCCAGTACTTC
size: few; J: TRBJ2-1; V: TRBV15; D: -; CDR3: CATSPRPGVTDEQFF; DNA: TGTGCCACCAGCCCTCGTCCGGGAGTGACAGATGAGCAGTTCTTC
size: few; J: TRBJ2-2; V: TRBV29-1; D: -; CDR3: CSVEDQGSVAGELFF; DNA: TGCAGCGTTGAAGATCAGGGTTCGGTAGCCGGGGAGCTGTTTTTT
size: many; J: TRBJ2-3; V: TRBV7-2; D: -; CDR3: CASSLRGTTLSDTQGYAQYF; DNA: TGTGCCAGCAGCTTGAGAGGGACGACCCTTAGTGATACGCAGGGGTATGCGCAGTATTTT
size: -; J: TRBJ2-2; V: TRBV4-1; D: -; CDR3: CASSPTWTRGVEELFF; DNA: TGCGCCAGCAGCCCGACGTGGACTAGGGGGGTCGAGGAGCTGTTTTTT
size: -; J: TRBJ2-3; V: TRBV2; D: -; CDR3: CASRRRADTQYF; DNA: TGTGCCAGCCGTCGGAGGGCGGATACGCAGTATTTT
size: few; J: TRBJ2-3; V: TRBV7-2; D: TRBD2; CDR3: CASNTGTSFPDTQYF; DNA: TGTGCCAGCAACACCGGGACTAGCTTCCCAGATACGCAGTATTTT
size: -; J: TRBJ2-1; V: TRBV6-2/TRBV6-3; D: TRBD2; CDR3: CASRPRLAGVSNEQFF; DNA: TGTGCCAGCAGGCCTCGACTAGCGGGAGTCTCCAATGAGCAGTTCTTC
size: -; J: TRBJ2-1; V: TRBV19; D: TRBD2; CDR3: CASTRARTSGGYNEQFF; DNA: TGTGCCAGTACCCGCGCCCGGACTAGCGGGGGTTACAATGAGCAGTTCTTC
size: -; J: TRBJ1-5; V: TRBV7-8; D: -; CDR3: CASRKGMSNQPQHF; DNA: TGTGCCAGCAGAAAGGGTATGAGCAATCAGCCCCAGCATTTT
size: few; J: TRBJ1-2; V: TRBV19; D: -; CDR3: CASSIGGGFHSAYGYTF; DNA: TGTGCCAGTAGTATAGGTGGGGGATTCCACTCGGCCTATGGCTACACCTTC
size: -; J: TRBJ2-3; V: TRBV10-3; D: -; CDR3: CAISDFTDTQYF; DNA: TGTGCCATCAGTGACTTCACAGATACGCAGTATTTT
size: few; J: TRBJ1-2; V: TRBV7-2; D: -; CDR3: CASSLSPVTPEVYTF; DNA: TGTGCCAGCAGCTTAAGTCCCGTGACTCCGGAGGTCTACACCTTC
size: few; J: TRBJ2-3; V: TRBV6-5; D: -; CDR3: CASSYPTTDTQYF; DNA: TGTGCCAGCAGTTACCCAACTACAGATACGCAGTATTTT
size: -; J: TRBJ1-6; V: TRBV4-1; D: -; CDR3: CASSPSRGELGSPLHF; DNA: TGCGCCAGCAGCCCTTCCAGGGGAGAGCTCGGATCACCCCTCCACTTT
size: few; J: TRBJ2-5; V: TRBV27; D: -; CDR3: CASSYRGASETQYF; DNA: TGTGCCAGCAGTTATCGGGGCGCGTCCGAGACCCAGTACTTC
size: many; J: TRBJ1-6; V: TRBV7-2; D: TRBD1; CDR3: CASTGQGASPLHF; DNA: TGTGCCAGCACAGGACAGGGTGCTTCACCCCTCCACTTT
size: -; J: TRBJ2-1; V: TRBV12-3/TRBV12-4; D: TRBD2; CDR3: CASSFRLAGEEQFF; DNA: TGTGCCAGCAGTTTCAGGCTAGCGGGAGAGGAGCAGTTCTTC
size: few; J: TRBJ1-2; V: TRBV7-2; D: -; CDR3: CASSPQGDGYTF; DNA: TGTGCCAGCAGCCCACAGGGAGATGGCTACACCTTC